The rows below give T cell receptor beta chains drawn from one sample of a study of metastatic and nonmetastatic thyroid tumors. TCRdb redid the clone calls on the PCR reads using MiXCR. The sample includes 100,000 or so clones, around 14% of them seen just once. What was sequenced was blood. The receptors were sampled from a female donor with papillary thyroid cancer or a benign thyroid nodule (not recorded which). Some clones in this sample may be carry-over from other donors' samples. Each CDR3 is given with its conserved first and last residue.

v_gene: TRBV5-1; CDR3aa: CASSLSGSNHGELFF
v_gene: TRBV11-2; CDR3aa: CASISLAGGRYEQYF
v_gene: TRBV19; CDR3aa: CASSMQGAHYGYTF
v_gene: TRBV30; CDR3aa: CAWIGDVNYGYTF
v_gene: TRBV5-8; CDR3aa: CAGTGDPGNTIYF
v_gene: TRBV30; CDR3aa: CAWSWGRGAYNEQFF
v_gene: TRBV28; CDR3aa: CAGSSLGGGRYEQYF
v_gene: TRBV3-1; CDR3aa: CASSHRQKSSGNTIYF
v_gene: TRBV6-6; CDR3aa: CASSYGAGGRTEAFF
v_gene: TRBV5-1; CDR3aa: CASSTGQGENEKLFF
v_gene: TRBV28; CDR3aa: CASSPHPDTQYF
v_gene: TRBV6-1; CDR3aa: CASSESPLSYEQYF
v_gene: TRBV6-1; CDR3aa: CACGQGASSPLHF
v_gene: TRBV20-1; CDR3aa: CSARDYQDPGETQYF
v_gene: TRBV20-1; CDR3aa: CSVDGGRNIQYF
v_gene: TRBV28; CDR3aa: CFSSSGQKETQYF
v_gene: TRBV5-1; CDR3aa: CASRPGQGFYEQYF
v_gene: TRBV5-1; CDR3aa: CASSSGTGGQPQHF
v_gene: TRBV20-1; CDR3aa: CSATENTEAFF
v_gene: TRBV18; CDR3aa: CASSVDGAGEQYF
v_gene: TRBV18; CDR3aa: CASSPGQGTYEQYF
v_gene: TRBV11-2; CDR3aa: CASRPLQAHPYGYTF
v_gene: TRBV2; CDR3aa: CASSARLAGGSSPDLATQYF
v_gene: TRBV19; CDR3aa: CASSIGAGRGRNNEQFF
v_gene: TRBV6-5; CDR3aa: CASSWGLTGPYEQYF
v_gene: TRBV28; CDR3aa: CASSLWGAGEETQYF
v_gene: TRBV3-1; CDR3aa: CASSQTAAGGSYNEQFF
v_gene: TRBV10-3; CDR3aa: CAIVGGTRNTEAFF
v_gene: TRBV7-2; CDR3aa: CASSFDRGSKGEAFF
v_gene: TRBV19; CDR3aa: CASSGGAAETQYF
v_gene: TRBV10-3; CDR3aa: CAIRVGQGSNQPQHF
v_gene: TRBV12-3/TRBV12-4; CDR3aa: CASSLGLQRGNTIYF
v_gene: TRBV28; CDR3aa: CASSSNRDRVLNTESFF
v_gene: TRBV6-1; CDR3aa: CASSVLAGGVETQYF
v_gene: TRBV7-9; CDR3aa: CASSLEGSGANVLTF
v_gene: TRBV7-2; CDR3aa: CASSLGWGQVGGYTF
v_gene: TRBV9; CDR3aa: CASSPGDGNSPLHF
v_gene: TRBV19; CDR3aa: CASSTPRRAKNIQYF
v_gene: TRBV7-8; CDR3aa: CASTQPADTQYF
v_gene: TRBV20-1; CDR3aa: CSAKAGGTDTQYF
v_gene: TRBV19; CDR3aa: CASSWSEKLFF
v_gene: TRBV12-3/TRBV12-4; CDR3aa: CASSPYSDMGGVNTEAFF
v_gene: TRBV19; CDR3aa: CASSHRGGWQNETQYF
v_gene: TRBV5-1; CDR3aa: CASSLGQPSGNTIYF
v_gene: TRBV12-3/TRBV12-4; CDR3aa: CASSLWVGDKPSYEQYF
v_gene: TRBV30; CDR3aa: CAWRRGSNYGYTF
v_gene: TRBV6-1; CDR3aa: CASSDRTGPYNEQFF
v_gene: TRBV5-1; CDR3aa: CASSLTPQSAGNSPLHF
v_gene: TRBV19; CDR3aa: CASRTGGRGRTFF
v_gene: TRBV5-1; CDR3aa: CASSLAQGGGADTQYF
v_gene: TRBV6-2/TRBV6-3; CDR3aa: CASISEGAPKNIQYF
v_gene: TRBV5-1; CDR3aa: CASSLDGQGGNTIYF